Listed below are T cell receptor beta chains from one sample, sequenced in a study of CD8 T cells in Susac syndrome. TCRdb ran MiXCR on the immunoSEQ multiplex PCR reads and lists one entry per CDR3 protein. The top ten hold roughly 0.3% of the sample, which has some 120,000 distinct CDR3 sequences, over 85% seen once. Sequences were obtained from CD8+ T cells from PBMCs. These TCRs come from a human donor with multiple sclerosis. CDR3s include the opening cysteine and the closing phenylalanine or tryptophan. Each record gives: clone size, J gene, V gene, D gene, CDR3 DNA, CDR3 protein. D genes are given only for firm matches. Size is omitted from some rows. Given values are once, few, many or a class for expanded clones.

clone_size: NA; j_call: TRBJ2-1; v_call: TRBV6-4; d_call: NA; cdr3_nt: TGTGCCAGCTTCACTAGCAGCTCCTACAATGAGCAGTTCTTC; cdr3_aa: CASFTSSSYNEQFF
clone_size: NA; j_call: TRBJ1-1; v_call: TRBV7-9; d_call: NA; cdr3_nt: TGTGCCAGCAGCTTAGCGCAGGTTGGGGGCACTGAAGCTTTCTTT; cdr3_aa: CASSLAQVGGTEAFF
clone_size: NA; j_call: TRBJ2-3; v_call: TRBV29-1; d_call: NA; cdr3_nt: TGCAGCGTTGAGGGCCGCCCAGATACGCAGTATTTT; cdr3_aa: CSVEGRPDTQYF
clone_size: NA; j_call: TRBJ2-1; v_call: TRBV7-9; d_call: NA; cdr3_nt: TGTGCCAGCAGCTTTATAGCGTTCGGGCACAATGAGCAGTTCTTC; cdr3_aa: CASSFIAFGHNEQFF
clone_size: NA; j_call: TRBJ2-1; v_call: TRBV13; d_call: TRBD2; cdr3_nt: TGTGCCAGCAGCCCTGTGACTAGCGGGGGGTCCTACAATGAGCAGTTCTTC; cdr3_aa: CASSPVTSGGSYNEQFF
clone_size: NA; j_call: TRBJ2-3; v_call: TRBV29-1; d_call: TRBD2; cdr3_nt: TGCAGCGTCGCCGGACTAGCGGGAGTAAGGTCAAACACAGATACGCAGTATTTT; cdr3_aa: CSVAGLAGVRSNTDTQYF
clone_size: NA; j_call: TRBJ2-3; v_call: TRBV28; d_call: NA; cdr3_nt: TGTGCCAGCAGCTCCCGGGACCTTAGACAGCAGTATTTT; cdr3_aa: CASSSRDLRQQYF
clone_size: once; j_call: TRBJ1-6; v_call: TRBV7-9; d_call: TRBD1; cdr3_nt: TGTGCCAGCAGCTTAGGCCAACAGGGGAGGGGTTCACCCCTCCACTTT; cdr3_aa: CASSLGQQGRGSPLHF
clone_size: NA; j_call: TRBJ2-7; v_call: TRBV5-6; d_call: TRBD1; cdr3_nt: TGTGCCAGCAGCTTGGGGACAGGGACGAGAGAGCAGTACTTC; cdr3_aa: CASSLGTGTREQYF
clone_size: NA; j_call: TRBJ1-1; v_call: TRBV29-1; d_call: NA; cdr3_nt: TGCAGCGCACTGGACAGATACACTGAAGCTTTCTTT; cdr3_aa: CSALDRYTEAFF
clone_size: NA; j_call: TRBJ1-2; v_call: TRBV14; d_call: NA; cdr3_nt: TGTGCCAGCAGCCAAGAGATGCGACAGGCGGGTGGCTACACCTTC; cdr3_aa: CASSQEMRQAGGYTF
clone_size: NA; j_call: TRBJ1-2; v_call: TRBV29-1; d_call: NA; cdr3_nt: TGCAGCGCCGACCAGGAGTTTGGCTACACCTTC; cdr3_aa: CSADQEFGYTF
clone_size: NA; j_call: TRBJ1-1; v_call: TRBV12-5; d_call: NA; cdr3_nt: TGTGCTAGTGGTTTGGTACTGTCGGGCCCGAGGGGGGAGAACACTGAAGCTTTCTTT; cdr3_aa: CASGLVLSGPRGENTEAFF
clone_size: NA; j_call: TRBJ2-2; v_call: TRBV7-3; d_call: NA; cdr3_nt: TGTGCCAGCAGCCCAACAGGGTCCGGGGAGCTGTTTTTT; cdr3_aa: CASSPTGSGELFF
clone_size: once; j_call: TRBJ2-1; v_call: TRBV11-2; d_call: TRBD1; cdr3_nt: TGTGCCAGCAGCCTAACGGCAGGGGGTGGGTACAATGAGCAGTTCTTC; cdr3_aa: CASSLTAGGGYNEQFF
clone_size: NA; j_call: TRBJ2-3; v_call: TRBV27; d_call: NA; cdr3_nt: TGTGCCAGCAACGGCGGGATCGGAGATACGCAGTATTTT; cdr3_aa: CASNGGIGDTQYF
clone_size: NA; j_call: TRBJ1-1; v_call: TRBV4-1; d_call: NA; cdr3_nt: TGCGCCAGCAGCCTCCAGGTAGGGCAGTCGGAAGCTTTCTTT; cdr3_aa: CASSLQVGQSEAFF
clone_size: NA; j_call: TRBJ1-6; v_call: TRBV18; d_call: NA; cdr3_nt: TGTGCCAGCTCACTAAATCCGAGACAGAATAATTCACCCCTCCACTTT; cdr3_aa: CASSLNPRQNNSPLHF
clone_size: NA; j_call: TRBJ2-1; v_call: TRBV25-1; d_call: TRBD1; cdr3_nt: TGTGCCAGCAGCGTTCTAGGACAGGCCTACAATGAGCAGTTCTTC; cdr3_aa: CASSVLGQAYNEQFF
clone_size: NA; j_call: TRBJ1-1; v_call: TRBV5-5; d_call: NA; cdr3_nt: TGTGCCAGCAGGGAACTGGGGAACACTGAAGCTTTCTTT; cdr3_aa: CASRELGNTEAFF
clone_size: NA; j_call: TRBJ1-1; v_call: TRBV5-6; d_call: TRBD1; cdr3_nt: TGTGCCAGCAGCCATACTGGACAGGGCCTTGGGGCTTTCTTT; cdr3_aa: CASSHTGQGLGAFF
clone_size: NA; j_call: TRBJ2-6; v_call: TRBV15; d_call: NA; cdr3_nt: TGTGCCACCAGCTTTCAACAGGGCTCTGGGGCCAACGTCCTGACTTTC; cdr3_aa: CATSFQQGSGANVLTF
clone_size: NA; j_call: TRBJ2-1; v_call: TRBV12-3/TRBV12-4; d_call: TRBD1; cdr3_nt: TGTGCCAGCAGTTTGGGGACAGCCTACAATGAGCAGTTCTTC; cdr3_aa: CASSLGTAYNEQFF
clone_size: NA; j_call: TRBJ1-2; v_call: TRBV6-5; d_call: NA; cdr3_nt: TGTGCCAGCAGTTACTCGTGGGATCCGATGGACTATGGCTACACCTTC; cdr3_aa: CASSYSWDPMDYGYTF
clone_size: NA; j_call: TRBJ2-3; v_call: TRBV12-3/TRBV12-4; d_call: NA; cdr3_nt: TGTGCCAGCAGTTTCGGTGGCGGGCCCCGACGAGATACGCAGTATTTT; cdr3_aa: CASSFGGGPRRDTQYF
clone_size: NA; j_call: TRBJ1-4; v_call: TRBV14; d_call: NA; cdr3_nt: TGTGCCAGCAGCCCAGGAGGGCGCGATGAAAAACTGTTTTTT; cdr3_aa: CASSPGGRDEKLFF
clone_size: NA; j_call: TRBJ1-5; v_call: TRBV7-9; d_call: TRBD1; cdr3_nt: TGTGCCAGCGACAGGGGGGCGGATCAGCCCCAGCATTTT; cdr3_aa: CASDRGADQPQHF
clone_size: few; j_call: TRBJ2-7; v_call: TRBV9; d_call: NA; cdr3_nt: TGTGCCAGCAGCCCCCCAGGGGCATCTTACGAGCAGTACTTC; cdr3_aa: CASSPPGASYEQYF
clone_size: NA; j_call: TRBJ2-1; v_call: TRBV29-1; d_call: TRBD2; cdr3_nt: TGCAGCGCCTCCGGGACTAGCGGGTCTGGTGAGCAGTTCTTC; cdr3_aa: CSASGTSGSGEQFF
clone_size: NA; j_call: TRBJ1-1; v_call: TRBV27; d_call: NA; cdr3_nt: TGTGCCAGCAGTTTATCACTAGGGATCCCTGAAGCTTTCTTT; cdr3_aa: CASSLSLGIPEAFF
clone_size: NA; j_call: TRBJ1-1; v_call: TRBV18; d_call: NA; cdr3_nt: TGTGCCAGCTCACCACCGGGCAGGGGTCACACTGAAGCTTTCTTT; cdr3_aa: CASSPPGRGHTEAFF
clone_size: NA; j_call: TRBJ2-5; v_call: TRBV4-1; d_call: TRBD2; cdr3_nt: TGCGCCAGCAGCTATCAGGGGACTAGCGGGGAGACCCAGTACTTC; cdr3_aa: CASSYQGTSGETQYF
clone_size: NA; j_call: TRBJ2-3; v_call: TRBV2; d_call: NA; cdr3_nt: TGTGCCAGCAGAGTTGACAGGAATACGCAGTATTTT; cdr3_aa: CASRVDRNTQYF
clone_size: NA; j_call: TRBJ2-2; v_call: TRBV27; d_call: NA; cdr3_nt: TGTGCCAGCAGTTTGGCCAGGGACACCGGGGAGCTGTTTTTT; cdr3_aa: CASSLARDTGELFF
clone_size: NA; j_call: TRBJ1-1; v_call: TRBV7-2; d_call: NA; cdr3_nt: TGTGCCAGCAGCTCCGACAAACTCCTGAACACTGAAGCTTTCTTT; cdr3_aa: CASSSDKLLNTEAFF